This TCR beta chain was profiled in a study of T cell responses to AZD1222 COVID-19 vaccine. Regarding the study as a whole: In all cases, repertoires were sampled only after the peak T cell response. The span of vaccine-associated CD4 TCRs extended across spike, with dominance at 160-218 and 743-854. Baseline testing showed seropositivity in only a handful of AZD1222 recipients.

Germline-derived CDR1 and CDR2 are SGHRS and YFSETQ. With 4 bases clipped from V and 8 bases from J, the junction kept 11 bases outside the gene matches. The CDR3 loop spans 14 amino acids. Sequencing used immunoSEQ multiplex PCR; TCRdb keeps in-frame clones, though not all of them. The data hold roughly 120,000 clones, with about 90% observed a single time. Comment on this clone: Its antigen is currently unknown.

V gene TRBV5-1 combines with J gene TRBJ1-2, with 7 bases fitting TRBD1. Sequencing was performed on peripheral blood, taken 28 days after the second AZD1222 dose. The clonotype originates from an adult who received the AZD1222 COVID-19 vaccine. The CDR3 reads CASSAVPTGYGYTF. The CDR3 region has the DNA TGCGCCAGCAGCGCCGTCCCGACAGGGTACGGCTACACCTTC.